These 6 T cell receptor beta chains were sequenced from one sample in a study of T cell repertoires in cytomegalovirus infection. TCRdb reprocessed the reads with MiXCR, giving one entry per CDR3 protein. The sample carries 350,000 to 450,000 distinct CDR3 sequences, less than 20% recorded once. Sequencing used PBMCs. The receptors come from a human donor in good health (CMV status not recorded). Some clones in this sample may be carry-over from other donors' samples.

This rearrangement joins TRBV19 to TRBJ2-3, with D perhaps matching TRBD1 or TRBD2 (7 bases each). The germline V and J ends were trimmed by 5 bases and 3 bases, with 12 bases remaining between them. The length of the CDR3 is 14 residues. The germline V gene has CDR1 LNHDA and CDR2 SQIVND (reference sequence). CDR3 sequence reads: CASSQGGITDTQYF. The DNA of the CDR3 is TGTGCCAGTAGTCAGGGGGGGATTACAGATACGCAGTATTTT.

This clonotype was counted a few times. The V gene is TRBV6-1, the J gene TRBJ1-1, with a weak D call TRBD1 (5 bases). The CDR3 sequence is 15 residues long. Germline values: CDR1 MNHNS, CDR2 SASEGT. Trimming took off 10 bases at V and 5 bases at J, with 23 bases between the two ends. CDR3: CATLPGGGTGTEAFF. DNA of the CDR3: TGTGCCACATTACCCGGTGGAGGGACGGGAACTGAAGCTTTCTTT.

The rearrangement uses TRBV6-6 and TRBJ2-5; tentatively, D is TRBD1 (5 bases). V gave up 5 bases and J gave up 7 bases, with 11 bases separating them. Germline CDR1 MNHNY, CDR2 SVGAGI (reference sequence). The CDR3 is 12 residues long. In DNA form, the CDR3 reads TGTGCCAGCAGTACAGGCCCCAGGACCCAGTACTTC. Encoded protein: CASSTGPRTQYF.

This clonotype was seen at least ten times. The V gene is TRBV7-2, the J gene TRBJ1-6; D ambiguous. The CDR3 loop spans 14 amino acids. Trimming took off 4 bases at V and 6 bases at J, with 10 bases between the two ends. The germline V gene has CDR1 SGHTA and CDR2 FQGNSA. As DNA, the CDR3 is TGTGCCAGCAGCTCCACGTTCAGTAATTCACCCCTCCACTTT. Amino acids: CASSSTFSNSPLHF.

This clonotype was picked up a small number of times. The chain combines TRBV27 with TRBJ2-7, with a possible D match to TRBD1 (5 bases). Between the trimmed V and J ends, which lost 4 bases and 2 bases, there was a span of 9 bases. CDR1 is MNHEY and CDR2 is SMNVEV in the germline V gene (reference sequence). This CDR3 comprises 13 residues. CDR3 coding DNA: TGTGCCAGCAGTTGGGGCAGCACCTACGAGCAGTACTTC. Translation gives CASSWGSTYEQYF.

Regarding this clonotype: A read error may be the cause here, since a much bigger clone is one base away. The V gene is TRBV7-2, the J gene TRBJ1-1; D uncertain. With 8 bases removed from V and 5 bases from J, the gap between germline ends came to 15 bases. The CDR3 length is 13 residues. Germline lookup yields CDR1 SGHTA and CDR2 FQGNSA. This CDR3 is CASCMGWETEAFF. The CDR3 DNA reads as TGTGCCAGCTGCATGGGTTGGGAAACTGAAGCTTTCTTT.